This TCR beta chain was recovered during a study of blood T cells in healthy people across ages. General study findings and limits: A conclusive naive versus antigen-experienced comparison was prevented by the unsorted PBMCs. Correlation between TCR beta diversity and naive T cell percentage was strong.

In its sample, this clonotype was seen a few times. Its antigen remains unidentified. The germline V gene has CDR1 SGDLS and CDR2 YYNGEE. Trimming removed 3 bases at V and 3 bases at J, with 13 bases between. CDR3 size: 14 residues. Through a sample-barcoded 5' primer and a J-beta primer mix, a second PCR was run for roughly 7 to 12 cycles. Every cDNA was tagged by a template-switch adaptor with 12 random nucleotides. One entry per CDR3 protein, called by TCRdb with MiXCR from the 5' RACE reads. The profile shows 800,000 to 1,000,000 distinct CDR3 sequences, roughly 52% of them singletons. The chain has TRBV9 and TRBJ2-7, with D tentatively TRBD1 (6 bases). This TCR derives from a man aged 25 to 40 in good health. Sequenced material: blood. CDR3 DNA: TGTGCCAGCAGCGCCGGGACAAGGGACTACGAGCAGTACTTC. Its protein is CASSAGTRDYEQYF. Based on the CDR3 plus reference TRBV9 and TRBJ2-7, the full variable domain is DSGVTQTPKHLITATGQRVTLRCSPRSGDLSVYWYQQSLDQGLQFLIQYYNGEERAKGNILERFSAQQFPDLHSELNLSSLELGDSALYFCASSAGTRDYEQYFGPGTRLTVT.